Listed here is a single T cell receptor (beta chain). In the study's own analysis: Amplifying reference gene primers gave estimates of nucleated cell counts. Libraries were prepared by immunoSEQ multiplex PCR; TCRdb keeps only in-frame clonotypes and omits some of them. V, J and clone size are those of that table, while D and trimming were read from the DNA. Among 130,000 to 150,000 clones listed, approximately 87% were seen once. The data stem from a study of blood T cell repertoires in COVID-19. Whole-study context: COVID-19 samples collected from the United States, Italy and Spain covered acute and convalescent phases. The cDNA or gDNA used as material had been derived from T cells, B-cell-depleted T cells, or PBMCs.

Specimen: peripheral blood. The sequence was obtained from a man older than 75 with acute or convalescent COVID-19.

As DNA, the CDR3 is TGTGCCACCAGCAGACGGACCGGGGAGCTGTTTTTT. As protein: CATSRRTGELFF. This rearrangement joins TRBV15 to TRBJ2-2; no clear D gene. The CDR3 extends over 12 amino acids. V lost 2 bases and J lost 5, with 3 bases in between. Germline CDR1 LNHNV, CDR2 YYDKDF (reference sequence).